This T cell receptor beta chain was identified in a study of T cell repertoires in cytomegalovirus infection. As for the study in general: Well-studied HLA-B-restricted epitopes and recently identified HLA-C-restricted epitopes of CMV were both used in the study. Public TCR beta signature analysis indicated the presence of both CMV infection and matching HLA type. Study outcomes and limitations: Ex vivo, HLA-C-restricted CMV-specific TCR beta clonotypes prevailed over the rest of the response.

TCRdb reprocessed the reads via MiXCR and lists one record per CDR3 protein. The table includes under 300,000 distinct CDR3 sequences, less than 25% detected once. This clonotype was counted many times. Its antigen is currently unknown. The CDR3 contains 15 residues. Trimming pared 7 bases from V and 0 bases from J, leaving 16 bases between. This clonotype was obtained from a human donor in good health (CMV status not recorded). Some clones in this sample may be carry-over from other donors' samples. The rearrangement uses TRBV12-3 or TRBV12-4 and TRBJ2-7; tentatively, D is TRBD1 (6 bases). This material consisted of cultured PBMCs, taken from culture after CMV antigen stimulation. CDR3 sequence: CASKRGMGASYEQYF. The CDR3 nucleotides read TGTGCCAGCAAAAGGGGAATGGGGGCCTCCTACGAGCAGTACTTC.